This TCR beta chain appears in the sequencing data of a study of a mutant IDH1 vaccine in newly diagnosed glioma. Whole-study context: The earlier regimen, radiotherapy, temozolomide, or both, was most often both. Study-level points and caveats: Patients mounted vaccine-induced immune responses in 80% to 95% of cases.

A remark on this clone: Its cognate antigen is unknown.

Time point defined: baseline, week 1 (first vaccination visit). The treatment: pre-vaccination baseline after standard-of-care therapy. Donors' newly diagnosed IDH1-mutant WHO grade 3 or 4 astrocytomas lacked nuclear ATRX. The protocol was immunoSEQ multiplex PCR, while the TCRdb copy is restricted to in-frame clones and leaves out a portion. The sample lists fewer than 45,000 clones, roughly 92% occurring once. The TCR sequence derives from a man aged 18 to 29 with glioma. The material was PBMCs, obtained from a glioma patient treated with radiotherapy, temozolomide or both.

The CDR3 spells CASSPTNKDGYTF. The DNA for the CDR3 is TGTGCCAGCAGTCCAACCAACAAAGATGGCTACACCTTC. The rearrangement links TRBV5-4 to TRBJ1-2, with D hard to call. Trimming removed 5 bases at V and 6 bases at J, with 14 bases between. Germline-derived CDR1 and CDR2 are SGHNT and YYREEE (reference sequence). The CDR3 loop spans 13 amino acids. Full variable domain (missing parts from reference TRBV5-4 and TRBJ1-2): ETGVTQSPTHLIKTRGQQVTLRCSSQSGHNTVSWYQQALGQGPQFIFQYYREEENGRGNFPPRFSGLQFPNYSSELNVNALELDDSALYLCASSPTNKDGYTFGSGTRLTVV.